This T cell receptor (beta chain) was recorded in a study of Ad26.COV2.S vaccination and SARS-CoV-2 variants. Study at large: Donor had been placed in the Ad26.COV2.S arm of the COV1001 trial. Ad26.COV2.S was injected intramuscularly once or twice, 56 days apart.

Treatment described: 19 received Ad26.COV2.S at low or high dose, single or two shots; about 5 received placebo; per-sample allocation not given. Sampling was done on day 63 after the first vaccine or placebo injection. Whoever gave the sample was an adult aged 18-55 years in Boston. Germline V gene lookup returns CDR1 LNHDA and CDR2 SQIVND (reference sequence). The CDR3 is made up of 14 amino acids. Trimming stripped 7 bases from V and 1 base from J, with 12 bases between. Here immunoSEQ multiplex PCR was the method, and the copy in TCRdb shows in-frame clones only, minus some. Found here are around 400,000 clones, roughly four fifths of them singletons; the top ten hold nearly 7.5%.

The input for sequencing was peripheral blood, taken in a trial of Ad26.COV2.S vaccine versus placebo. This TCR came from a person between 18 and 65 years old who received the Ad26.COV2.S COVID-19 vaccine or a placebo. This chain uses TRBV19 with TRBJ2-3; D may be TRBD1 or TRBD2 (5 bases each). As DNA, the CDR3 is TGTGCCAGTAACGAGGTGGGGGGCACAGATACGCAGTATTTT. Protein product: CASNEVGGTDTQYF.